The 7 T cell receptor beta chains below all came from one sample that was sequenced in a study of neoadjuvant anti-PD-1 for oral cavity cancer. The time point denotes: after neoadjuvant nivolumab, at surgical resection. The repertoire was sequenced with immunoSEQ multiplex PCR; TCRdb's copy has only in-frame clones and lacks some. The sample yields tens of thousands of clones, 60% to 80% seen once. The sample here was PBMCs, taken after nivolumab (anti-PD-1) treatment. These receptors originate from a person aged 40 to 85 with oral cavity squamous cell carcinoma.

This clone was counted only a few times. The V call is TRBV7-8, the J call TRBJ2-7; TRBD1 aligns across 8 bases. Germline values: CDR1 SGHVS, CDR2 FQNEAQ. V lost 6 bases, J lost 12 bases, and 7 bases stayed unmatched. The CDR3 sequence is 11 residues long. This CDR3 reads CASSLPGQAYF. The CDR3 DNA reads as TGTGCCAGCAGTTTGCCGGGACAGGCGTACTTC.

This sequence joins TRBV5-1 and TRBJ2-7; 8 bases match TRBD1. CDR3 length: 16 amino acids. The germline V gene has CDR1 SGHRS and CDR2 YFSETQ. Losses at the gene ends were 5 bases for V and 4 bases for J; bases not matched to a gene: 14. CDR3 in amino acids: CASSFGQGKRTYEQYF. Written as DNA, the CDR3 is TGCGCCAGCAGTTTTGGACAGGGAAAAAGAACTTACGAGCAGTACTTC.

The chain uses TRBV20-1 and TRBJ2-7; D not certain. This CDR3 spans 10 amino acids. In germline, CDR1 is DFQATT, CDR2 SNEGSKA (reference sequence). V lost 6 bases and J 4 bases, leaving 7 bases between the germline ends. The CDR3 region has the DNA TGCAGTGCGAACCATTACGAGCAGTACTTC. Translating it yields CSANHYEQYF.

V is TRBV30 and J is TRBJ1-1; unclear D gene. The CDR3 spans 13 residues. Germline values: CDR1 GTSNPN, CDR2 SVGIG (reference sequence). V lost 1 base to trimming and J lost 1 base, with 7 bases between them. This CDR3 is CAWSGLGNTEAFF. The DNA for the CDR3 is TGTGCCTGGAGTGGGTTGGGGAACACTGAAGCTTTCTTT. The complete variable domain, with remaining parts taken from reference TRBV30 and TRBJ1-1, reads SQTIHQWPATLVQPVGSPLSLECTVEGTSNPNLYWYRQAAGRGLQLLFYSVGIGQISSEVPQNLSASRPQDRQFILSSKKLLLSDSGFYLCAWSGLGNTEAFFGQGTRLTVV.

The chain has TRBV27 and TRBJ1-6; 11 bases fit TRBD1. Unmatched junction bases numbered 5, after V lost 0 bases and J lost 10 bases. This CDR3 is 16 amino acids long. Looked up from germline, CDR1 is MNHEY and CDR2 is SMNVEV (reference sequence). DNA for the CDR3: TGTGCCAGCAGTTTATCGGGACAGGGGGTTATCTCACCCCTCCACTTT. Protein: CASSLSGQGVISPLHF.

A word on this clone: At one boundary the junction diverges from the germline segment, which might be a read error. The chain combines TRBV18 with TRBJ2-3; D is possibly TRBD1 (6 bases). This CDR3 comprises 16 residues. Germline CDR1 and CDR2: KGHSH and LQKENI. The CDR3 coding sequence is TGTGCCAGCTCCCCACTTCCCCAGGGGTCACCAGATACGCAGTATTTT. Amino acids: CASSPLPQGSPDTQYF.

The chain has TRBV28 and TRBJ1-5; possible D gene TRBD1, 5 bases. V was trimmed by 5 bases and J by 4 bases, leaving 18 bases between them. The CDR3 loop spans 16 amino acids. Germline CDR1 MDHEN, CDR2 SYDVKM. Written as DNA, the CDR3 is TGTGCCAGCAGTCCCGGGGGGGAGGGTGCGAATCAGCCCCAGCATTTT. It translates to CASSPGGEGANQPQHF.